These 8 T cell receptor beta chains share one sample of origin, sequenced in a study of T cell clonotyping in hematopoietic cell transplantation. The protocol was immunoSEQ multiplex PCR, while the TCRdb copy is restricted to in-frame clones and leaves out a portion. The sample contains about 6,700 clones, 37% of which appear only once. The sample consisted of peripheral blood mononuclear cells, taken 30 days after allogeneic stem cell transplant. The receptors shown here come from a female patient in her sixties who had an allogeneic stem cell transplant, so the T cells may come from the graft donor. Some clones in this sample may be carry-over from other donors' samples.

The genes are TRBV28 and TRBJ2-5; D is unresolved. The CDR3 is made up of 15 amino acids. CDR1 is MDHEN, CDR2 SYDVKM, per germline. V shed 1 base and J shed 3 bases, with 12 bases lying between them. This chain's CDR3 is CASSLLGGIKETQYF. The CDR3 DNA follows: TGTGCCAGCAGTTTATTGGGTGGGATAAAAGAGACCCAGTACTTC.

This clone was detected a few times. The genes are TRBV9 and TRBJ2-5, with D unresolved. The germline V gene has CDR1 SGDLS and CDR2 YYNGEE. Trimming left V 0 bases short and J 0 bases short, with 3 bases between. The CDR3 contains 13 residues. The CDR3 DNA reads TGTGCCAGCAGCGTAGGGGACCAAGAGACCCAGTACTTC. Translation gives CASSVGDQETQYF.

This clone was counted between two and nine times. The chain carries TRBV19 and TRBJ2-7; D assignment may be TRBD1 or TRBD2 (6 bases each). V dropped 7 bases and J dropped 4 bases, with 20 bases sitting between them. The CDR3 is 15 amino acids. The germline V gene encodes CDR1 LNHDA and CDR2 SQIVND (reference sequence). The CDR3 is CASTPKFGGGYEQYF. For the CDR3, the DNA is TGTGCCAGTACTCCCAAATTCGGAGGGGGGTACGAGCAGTACTTC.

This clone came up a few times. The chain joins TRBV29-1 to TRBJ2-7, with a weak D call TRBD2 (7 bases). Germline V gene sequence: CDR1 SQVTM, CDR2 ANQGSEA. V gave up 4 bases and J gave up 3 bases, with 19 bases separating them. There are 15 residues in the CDR3. CDR3: CSVGEAGQVGYEQYF. The DNA for the CDR3 is TGCAGCGTTGGGGAAGCGGGACAAGTCGGCTACGAGCAGTACTTC.

This clone came up a few times. The chain links TRBV7-2 to TRBJ2-3; 7 positions match TRBD2. The trim removed 1 base at V and 5 bases at J, leaving 6 bases unmatched. CDR3 length: 15 residues. Germline V lookup: CDR1 SGHTA, CDR2 FQGNSA. Here the CDR3 DNA reads TGTGCCAGCAGCTTAGGTGCGGGAGTGAGAGATACGCAGTATTTT. This sequence encodes CASSLGAGVRDTQYF.

The V call is TRBV29-1, the J call TRBJ1-1; TRBD1 is a possible D gene (6 bases). The CDR3 length is 11 residues. V gave up 6 bases and J gave up 11 bases, with 16 bases separating them. Germline values: CDR1 SQVTM, CDR2 ANQGSEA. CDR3 in amino acids: CSVRTTGRAFF. The CDR3 DNA follows: TGCAGCGTGCGGACAACAGGGCGTGCTTTCTTT.

The CDR3 DNA follows: TGTGCCTGGAGTGTGTCTGGACAGTCGGGGAGCTACACCTTC. It specifies CAWSVSGQSGSYTF. The V call is TRBV30, the J call TRBJ1-2, with a tentative D call TRBD1 (6 bases). This CDR3 is built from 14 residues. V lost 0 bases and J lost 9, with 17 bases in between. CDR1 and CDR2 (germline): GTSNPN, SVGIG (reference sequence). The entire variable domain, with the rest obtained from reference TRBV30 and TRBJ1-2, is as follows: SQTIHQWPATLVQPVGSPLSLECTVEGTSNPNLYWYRQAAGRGLQLLFYSVGIGQISSEVPQNLSASRPQDRQFILSSKKLLLSDSGFYLCAWSVSGQSGSYTFGSGTRLTVV.

This clone was found a few times. V and J are TRBV30 and TRBJ1-2, with TRBD1 as a possible D gene (6 bases). The V gene lost 6 bases and the J gene lost 4 bases, with 15 bases spanning the gap. CDR1 GTSNPN and CDR2 SVGIG come from the germline V gene (reference sequence). The CDR3 sequence is 13 residues long. CDR3 sequence (DNA): TGTGCCTGTCGCCGTGACAGGCCCTATGGCTACACCTTC. The encoded protein is CACRRDRPYGYTF.